Listed below are T cell receptor beta chains from one sample, sequenced in a study of PD-L1 blockade in urothelial cancer. TCRdb's copy holds only in-frame clones and misses some; the assay was immunoSEQ multiplex PCR. The table has under 70,000 clones, more than 80% seen once. This specimen consisted of PBMCs, obtained around atezolizumab (anti-PD-L1) treatment. The receptors here all came from a man between 65 and 80 years old with urothelial cancer. Both conserved end residues are part of each CDR3. D genes are given only for firm matches. Expanded clones get a size class; other rows say once, few or many, or leave the size out.

j_call,d_call,clone_size,v_call,cdr3_nt,cdr3_aa
TRBJ1-4,NA,NA,TRBV9,TGTGCCAGCAGCGTAGCTACGGGGGCAACTAATGAAAAACTGTTTTTT,CASSVATGATNEKLFF
TRBJ2-2,NA,few,TRBV7-3,TGTGCCAGCAGCCCCTGGGCCAAGAACACCGGGGAGCTGTTTTTT,CASSPWAKNTGELFF
TRBJ1-1,NA,NA,TRBV7-8,TGTGCCAGCAGCCCCGACGACATGAACACTGAAGCTTTCTTT,CASSPDDMNTEAFF
TRBJ2-3,NA,once,TRBV4-3,TGCGCCAGCAGCCCCGACACTAGCCCAGATACGCAGTATTTT,CASSPDTSPDTQYF
TRBJ2-7,TRBD2,NA,TRBV18,TGTGCCAGCTCAAGGGGGACTAGCGGGTACGAGCAGTACTTC,CASSRGTSGYEQYF
TRBJ2-3,NA,NA,TRBV11-3,TGTGCCAGCAGCTCAAGAGCGGGTCTCACAGATACGCAGTATTTT,CASSSRAGLTDTQYF
TRBJ2-7,NA,few,TRBV5-1,TGCGCCAGCAGCTTGGTTGCGTACGAGCAGTACTTC,CASSLVAYEQYF
TRBJ2-7,TRBD1,NA,TRBV2,TGTGCCAGCAGTGGCCGGCTCCGGGACAGGGCCTCCTACGAGCAGTACTTC,CASSGRLRDRASYEQYF
TRBJ2-7,NA,once,TRBV6-6,TGTGCCAGCAGTTACTCTAGCGAGCAGTACTTC,CASSYSSEQYF
TRBJ2-7,TRBD1,NA,TRBV6-5,TGTGCCAGCAGAAGGACAGGGGGCTACGAGCAGTACTTC,CASRRTGGYEQYF
TRBJ2-3,TRBD2,NA,TRBV7-2,TGTGCCAGCAGCCTAGGGGTTAGCGGGAGGGTAAGCACAGATACGCAGTATTTT,CASSLGVSGRVSTDTQYF
TRBJ2-2,TRBD2,NA,TRBV4-2,TGTGCCAGCAGCCCAGAAGCGGGGGAGCCGAACACCGGGGAGCTGTTTTTT,CASSPEAGEPNTGELFF
TRBJ1-4,NA,NA,TRBV15,TGTGCCACCAGCAGAGAGAGGGGAGGGGGACCTAATGAAAAACTGTTTTTT,CATSRERGGGPNEKLFF
TRBJ2-2,NA,NA,TRBV14,TGTGCCAGCAGCCAGGATACGGGGGTTGCCGGGGAGCTGTTTTTT,CASSQDTGVAGELFF
TRBJ1-5,TRBD1,NA,TRBV5-1,TGCGCCAGCAGCTTGGGCGCTGCTGGGACAGGAGAAAATCAGCCCCAGCATTTT,CASSLGAAGTGENQPQHF
TRBJ2-1,NA,NA,TRBV7-9,TGTGCCAGCAGCCCGAGCTCCTACAATGAGCAGTTCTTC,CASSPSSYNEQFF
TRBJ1-3,NA,NA,TRBV14,TGTGCCAGTAAACAGGGCTCTGGAAACACCATATATTTT,CASKQGSGNTIYF
TRBJ1-2,TRBD1,NA,TRBV30,TGTGCCTGGGGGGACAGGGGGCCGAACACCTTC,CAWGDRGPNTF
TRBJ2-5,NA,NA,TRBV29-1,TGCAGCGTTGAAAAAAGCGTGGGAGAGACCCAGTACTTC,CSVEKSVGETQYF
TRBJ2-7,NA,NA,TRBV27,TGTGCCAGCAGTTTCTTCGGGGACTACGAGCAGTACTTC,CASSFFGDYEQYF
TRBJ2-1,TRBD2,NA,TRBV6-5,TGTGCCAGCAGTTCCCGGACTAGCAGAGCTGGTGAGCAGTTCTTC,CASSSRTSRAGEQFF
TRBJ2-7,NA,NA,TRBV19,TGTGCCAGTAGTGACGAAAGGGGGGGCACCTACGAGCAGTACTTC,CASSDERGGTYEQYF
TRBJ2-1,TRBD2,once,TRBV4-2,TGTGCCAGCAGCCAAGACTGGCTAGCGGGAGCTAAGGAGCAGTTCTTC,CASSQDWLAGAKEQFF
TRBJ1-4,TRBD1,NA,TRBV7-9,TGTGCCAGCAGCTTGGAGGGACAGATGACTAATGAAAAACTGTTTTTT,CASSLEGQMTNEKLFF
TRBJ1-2,NA,NA,TRBV5-1,TGCGCCAGCAGCTGGGAGCCGCGGGGCGGCTACACCTTC,CASSWEPRGGYTF
TRBJ2-7,TRBD1,NA,TRBV5-1,TGCGCCAGCAGCCCGTCCCGGGACAGGGCGCCTACCTACGAGCAGTACTTC,CASSPSRDRAPTYEQYF
TRBJ2-6,TRBD1,NA,TRBV28,TGTGCCAGCTGCGGAGGACAGGGATCGTCTGGGGCCAACGTCCTGACTTTC,CASCGGQGSSGANVLTF
TRBJ1-5,NA,NA,TRBV19,TGTGCCAGCGGGGGTTTCAATCAGCCCCAGCATTTT,CASGGFNQPQHF
TRBJ2-5,TRBD2,NA,TRBV9,TGTGCCAGCAGCACCGCGCCCGGGACTAGAGAGACCCAGTACTTC,CASSTAPGTRETQYF
TRBJ2-2,TRBD2,NA,TRBV7-3,TGTGCCAGCAGACTAGCGGGAGGGGTCGGGGAGCTGTTTTTT,CASRLAGGVGELFF
TRBJ1-5,NA,NA,TRBV21-1,TGTGCCAGCTGCAATAGGAGAGGAAAGAGTCATCAGCCCCAGCATTTT,CASCNRRGKSHQPQHF
TRBJ1-2,TRBD1,NA,TRBV10-2,TGCGCCAGCAGGGAGGGACAGGGAACTTATGGCTACACCTTC,CASREGQGTYGYTF
TRBJ1-4,NA,NA,TRBV2,TGTGCCAGCAGAGCGAGGGTGGCAACTAATGAAAAACTGTTTTTT,CASRARVATNEKLFF
TRBJ2-7,TRBD1,NA,TRBV27,TGTGCCAGCAGTTTTGACAGGGGAGGTACCGTCGAGCAGTACTTC,CASSFDRGGTVEQYF
TRBJ2-1,TRBD2,once,TRBV5-1,TGCGCCAGCAGCTTGAACGGCGGGAGGGCCGATGAGCAGTTCTTC,CASSLNGGRADEQFF
TRBJ2-7,NA,NA,TRBV11-3,TGTGCCAGCAGTCGGCGGAGAGGTTACGAGCAGTACTTC,CASSRRRGYEQYF
TRBJ1-1,NA,NA,TRBV5-1,TGCGCCAGCAGCTTGAGCCAGGGTGGAACTGAAGCTTTCTTT,CASSLSQGGTEAFF
TRBJ1-4,TRBD1,NA,TRBV5-1,TGCGCCAGCAGTTCCTCTCAGGGGGCGTTCGAAAAACTGTTTTTT,CASSSSQGAFEKLFF
TRBJ2-1,TRBD1,NA,TRBV19,TGTGCCAGTAGTCCCCGGGACAGGGGGCACAATGAGCAGTTCTTC,CASSPRDRGHNEQFF
TRBJ2-7,NA,once,TRBV11-2,TGTGCCAGCAGCTTTCGGCAGGCCTACGAGCAGTACTTC,CASSFRQAYEQYF
TRBJ2-6,NA,NA,TRBV14,TGTGCCAGCAGCCAAGATCCAGCGTTCTCTGGGGCCAACGTCCTGACTTTC,CASSQDPAFSGANVLTF
TRBJ2-7,TRBD2,NA,TRBV14,TGTGCCAGCAGCTGGACTAGCGGGAGCTACGAGCAGTACTTC,CASSWTSGSYEQYF
TRBJ1-3,TRBD1,NA,TRBV9,TGTGCCAGCAGCAGGGAGGCAATGGGACAGGGATATTTT,CASSREAMGQGYF
TRBJ1-1,TRBD1,NA,TRBV7-3,TGTGCCAGCAGCATATTGACAGGGATTAACACTGAAGCTTTCTTT,CASSILTGINTEAFF
TRBJ1-2,NA,NA,TRBV7-9,TGTGCCAGCAGCTTAGTAGTGCCGGGGGGCGGCTACACCTTC,CASSLVVPGGGYTF
TRBJ2-1,TRBD2,NA,TRBV4-3,TGCGCCAGCAGCGTAGAGCGGACTAGCGGGATCAATGAGCAGTTCTTC,CASSVERTSGINEQFF
TRBJ1-2,NA,NA,TRBV4-3,TGCGCCAGCAGCCAAGCGTACAAGACTAACTATGGCTACACCTTC,CASSQAYKTNYGYTF